This TCR beta chain was obtained from a study of CD8 T cells in Susac syndrome. The authors carried out high-throughput sequencing of TCR beta. They applied it to CD8+ and CD4+ T cells obtained from blood. With random hexamers, reverse transcription was performed on roughly 0.5 to 1 ug of RNA. TCR beta CDR3 was amplified by immunoSEQ covering 54 Vbeta and 13 Jbeta. TCRdb itself ran the immunoSEQ multiplex PCR reads through MiXCR, one entry per CDR3 protein. The sample holds some 160,000 distinct CDR3 sequences, 95% seen once. This CDR3 is 14 amino acids long. Germline V lookup: CDR1 LGHDT, CDR2 YNNKEL (reference sequence). Trimming took 6 bases from V and 5 from J, leaving 17 bases between them.

The chain carries TRBV3-1 and TRBJ2-7, with D maybe TRBD1 (6 bases). Sequenced input: CD8+ T cells from PBMCs. The clonotype comes from a human donor with multiple sclerosis. The chain's CDR3 is CASSPTGTLDEQYF. Written as DNA, the CDR3 is TGTGCCAGCAGTCCAACAGGGACGCTCGACGAGCAGTACTTC.